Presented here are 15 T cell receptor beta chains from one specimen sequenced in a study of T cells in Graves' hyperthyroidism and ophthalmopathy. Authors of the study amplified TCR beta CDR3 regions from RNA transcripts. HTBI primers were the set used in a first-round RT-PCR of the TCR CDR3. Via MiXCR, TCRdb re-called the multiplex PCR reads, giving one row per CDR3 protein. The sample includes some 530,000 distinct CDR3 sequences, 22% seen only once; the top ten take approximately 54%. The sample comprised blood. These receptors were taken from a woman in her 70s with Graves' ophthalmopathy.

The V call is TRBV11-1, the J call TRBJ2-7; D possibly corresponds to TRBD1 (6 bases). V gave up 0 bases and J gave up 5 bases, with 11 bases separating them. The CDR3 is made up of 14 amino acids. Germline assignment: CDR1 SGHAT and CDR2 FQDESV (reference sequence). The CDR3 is CASSLAWGRNEQYF. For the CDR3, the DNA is TGTGCCAGCAGCTTAGCGTGGGGGCGGAACGAGCAGTACTTC.

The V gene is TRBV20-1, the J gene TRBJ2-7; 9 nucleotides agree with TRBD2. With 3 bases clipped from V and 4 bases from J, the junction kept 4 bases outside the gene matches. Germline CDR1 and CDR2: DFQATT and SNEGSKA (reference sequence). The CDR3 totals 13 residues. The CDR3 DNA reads TGCAGTGCTAGTCGAGCGGGAGGTTACGAGCAGTACTTC. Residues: CSASRAGGYEQYF.

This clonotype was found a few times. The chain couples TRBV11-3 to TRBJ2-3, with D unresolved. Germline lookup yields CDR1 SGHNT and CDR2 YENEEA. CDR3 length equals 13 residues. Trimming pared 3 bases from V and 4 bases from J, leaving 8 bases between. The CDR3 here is CASSFTLADTQYF. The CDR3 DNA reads TGTGCCAGCAGCTTCACTTTAGCAGATACGCAGTATTTT.

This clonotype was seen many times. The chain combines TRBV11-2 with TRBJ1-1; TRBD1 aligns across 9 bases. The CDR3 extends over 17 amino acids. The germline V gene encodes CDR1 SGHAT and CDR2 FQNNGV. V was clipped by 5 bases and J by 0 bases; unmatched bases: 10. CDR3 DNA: TGTGCCAGCAGCCGCATGGGGACAGGGCTAATGAACACTGAAGCTTTCTTT. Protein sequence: CASSRMGTGLMNTEAFF. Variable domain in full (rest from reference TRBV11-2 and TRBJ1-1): EAGVAQSPRYKIIEKRQSVAFWCNPISGHATLYWYQQILGQGPKLLIQFQNNGVVDDSQLPKDRFSAERLKGVDSTLKIQPAKLEDSAVYLCASSRMGTGLMNTEAFFGQGTRLTVV.

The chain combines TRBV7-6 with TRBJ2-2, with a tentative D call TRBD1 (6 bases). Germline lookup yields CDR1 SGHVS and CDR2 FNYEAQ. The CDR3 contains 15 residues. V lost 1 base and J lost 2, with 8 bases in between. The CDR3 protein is CASSLVQGNTGELFF. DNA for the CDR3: TGTGCCAGCAGCTTAGTACAGGGTAACACCGGGGAGCTGTTTTTT. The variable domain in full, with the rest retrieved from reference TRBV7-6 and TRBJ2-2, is GAGVSQSPRYKVTKRGQDVALRCDPISGHVSLYWYRQALGQGPEFLTYFNYEAQQDKSGLPNDRFSAERPEGSISTLTIQRTEQRDSAMYRCASSLVQGNTGELFFGEGSRLTVL.

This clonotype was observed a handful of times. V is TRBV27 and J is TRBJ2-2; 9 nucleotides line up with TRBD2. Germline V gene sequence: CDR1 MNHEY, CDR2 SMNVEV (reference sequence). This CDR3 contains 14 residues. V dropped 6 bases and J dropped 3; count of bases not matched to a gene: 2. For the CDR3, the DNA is TGTGCCAGCAGGACTAGCGGTCACACCGGGGAGCTGTTTTTT. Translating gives CASRTSGHTGELFF.

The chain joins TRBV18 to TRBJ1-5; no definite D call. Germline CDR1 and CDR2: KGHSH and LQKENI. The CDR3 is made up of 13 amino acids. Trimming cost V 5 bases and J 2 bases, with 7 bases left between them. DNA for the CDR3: TGTGCCAGCTCAGACACACGCAATCAGCCCCAGCATTTT. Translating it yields CASSDTRNQPQHF.

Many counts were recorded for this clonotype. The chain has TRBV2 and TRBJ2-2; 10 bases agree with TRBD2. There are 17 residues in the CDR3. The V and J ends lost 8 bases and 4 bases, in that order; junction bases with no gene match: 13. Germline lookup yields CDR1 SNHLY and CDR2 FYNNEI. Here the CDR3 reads CASRAGAGGQSTGELFF. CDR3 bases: TGTGCCAGCCGGGCAGGAGCGGGAGGGCAGAGCACCGGGGAGCTGTTTTTT.

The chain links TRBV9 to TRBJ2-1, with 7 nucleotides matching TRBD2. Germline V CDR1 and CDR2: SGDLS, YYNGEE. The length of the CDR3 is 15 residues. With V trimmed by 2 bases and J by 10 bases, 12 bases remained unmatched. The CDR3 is CASSVSPDLLAEQFF. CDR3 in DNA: TGTGCCAGCAGCGTTAGTCCCGACTTACTAGCGGAGCAGTTCTTC.

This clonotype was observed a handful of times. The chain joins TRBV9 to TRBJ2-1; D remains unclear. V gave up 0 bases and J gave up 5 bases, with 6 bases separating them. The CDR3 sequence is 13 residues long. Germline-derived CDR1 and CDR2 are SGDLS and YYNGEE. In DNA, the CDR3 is TGTGCCAGCAGCGTAGGTGTGGACAATGAGCAGTTCTTC. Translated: CASSVGVDNEQFF.

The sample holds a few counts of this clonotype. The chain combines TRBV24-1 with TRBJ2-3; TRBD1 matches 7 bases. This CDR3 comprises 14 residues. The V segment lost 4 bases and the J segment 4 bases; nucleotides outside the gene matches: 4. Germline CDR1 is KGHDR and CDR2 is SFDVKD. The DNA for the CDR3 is TGTGCCACCAGTGACGGGACAGTTTCAGATACGCAGTATTTT. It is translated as CATSDGTVSDTQYF.

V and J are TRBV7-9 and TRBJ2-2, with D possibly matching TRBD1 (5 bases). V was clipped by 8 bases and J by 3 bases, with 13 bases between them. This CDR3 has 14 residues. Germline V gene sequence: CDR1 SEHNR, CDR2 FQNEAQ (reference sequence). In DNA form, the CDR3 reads TGTGCCAGCGCCTGGGGCCGTGACACCGGGGAGCTGTTTTTT. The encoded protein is CASAWGRDTGELFF.

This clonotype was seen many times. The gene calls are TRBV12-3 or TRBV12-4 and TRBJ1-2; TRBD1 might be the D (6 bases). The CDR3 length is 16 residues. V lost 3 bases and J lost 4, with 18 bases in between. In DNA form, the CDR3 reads TGTGCCAGCAGTTTCGGTATTTGGGGGGGCAGCTATGGCTACACCTTC. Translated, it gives CASSFGIWGGSYGYTF.

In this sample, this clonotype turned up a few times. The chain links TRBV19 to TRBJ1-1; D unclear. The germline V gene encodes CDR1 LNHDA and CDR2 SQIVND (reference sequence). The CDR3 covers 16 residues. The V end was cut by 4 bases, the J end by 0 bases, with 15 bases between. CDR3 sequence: CASSTSGGQVNTEAFF. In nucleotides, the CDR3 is TGTGCCAGTAGTACATCCGGCGGGCAGGTGAACACTGAAGCTTTCTTT. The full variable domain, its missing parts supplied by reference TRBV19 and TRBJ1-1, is DGGITQSPKYLFRKEGQNVTLSCEQNLNHDAMYWYRQDPGQGLRLIYYSQIVNDFQKGDIAEGYSVSREKKESFPLTVTSAQKNPTAFYLCASSTSGGQVNTEAFFGQGTRLTVV.

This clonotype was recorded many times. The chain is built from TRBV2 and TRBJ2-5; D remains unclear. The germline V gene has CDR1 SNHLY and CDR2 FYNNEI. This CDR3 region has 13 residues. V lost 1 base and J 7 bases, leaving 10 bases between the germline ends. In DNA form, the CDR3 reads TGTGCCAGCAGTGAAGGAGGCCTCGGGACCCAGTACTTC. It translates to CASSEGGLGTQYF.